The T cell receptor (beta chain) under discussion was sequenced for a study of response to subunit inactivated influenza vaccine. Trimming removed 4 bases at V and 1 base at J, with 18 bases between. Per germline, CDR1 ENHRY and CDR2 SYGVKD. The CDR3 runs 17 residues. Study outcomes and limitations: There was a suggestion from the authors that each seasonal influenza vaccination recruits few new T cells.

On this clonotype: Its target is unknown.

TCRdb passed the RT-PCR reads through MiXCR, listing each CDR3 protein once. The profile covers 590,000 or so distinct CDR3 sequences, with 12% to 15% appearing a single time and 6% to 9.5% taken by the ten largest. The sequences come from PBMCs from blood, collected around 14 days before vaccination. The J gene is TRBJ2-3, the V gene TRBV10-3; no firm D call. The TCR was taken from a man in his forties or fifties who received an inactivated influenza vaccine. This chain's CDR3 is CAISGAYDPLGTDTQYF. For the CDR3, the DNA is TGTGCCATCAGTGGCGCATATGATCCCCTTGGCACAGATACGCAGTATTTT.